These T cell receptor beta chains were read from a single sample in a study of beta chain features in type 1 diabetes. The data were produced by immunoSEQ multiplex PCR, yet TCRdb's version contains in-frame clones alone and is incomplete. The data contain around 140,000 clones, around 9% of them singletons. The sequencing sample was made of central memory CD4+ T cells from blood. Every receptor here comes from a man younger than 45 with type 1 diabetes. Each CDR3 is given with its conserved first and last residue. The order of the fields is clone size, V gene, J gene, D gene, CDR3 DNA, CDR3 protein. A D gene is named only where the DNA matches it firmly. Expanded clones are given a class, and other clones once, few, many or no size at all.

few,TRBV6-1,TRBJ2-3,TRBD1,TGTGCCAGCACAGGACAGGGGGTCAATACGCAGTATTTT,CASTGQGVNTQYF
few,TRBV10-3,TRBJ1-1,.,TGTGCCATCAGTGATTGGGCGTCGGCTGAAGCTTTCTTT,CAISDWASAEAFF
few,TRBV2,TRBJ2-3,.,TGTGCCAGCAGGGGCCCGCTAGCCTCAGATACGCAGTATTTT,CASRGPLASDTQYF
.,TRBV5-1,TRBJ2-3,.,TGCGCCAGCAGCTTGATCGGCGGGGGCAGCACAGATACGCAGTATTTT,CASSLIGGGSTDTQYF
few,TRBV19,TRBJ2-6,TRBD1,TGTGCCAGCAGGGACAGGGGTAATACTGGGGCCAACGTCCTGACTTTC,CASRDRGNTGANVLTF
.,TRBV7-9,TRBJ1-5,TRBD1,TGTGCCAGCAGCGGCCCAACAGGGGACCGGGGTCCCCAGCATTTT,CASSGPTGDRGPQHF
.,TRBV15,TRBJ2-5,.,TGTGCCACCAGCAGAGATCCCGGGGAGGCCAGCGGGACCCAGTACTTC,CATSRDPGEASGTQYF
few,TRBV16,TRBJ1-1,.,TGTGCCAGCAGCCAATCTCGACCAGGGGACACTGAAGCTTTCTTT,CASSQSRPGDTEAFF
.,TRBV13,TRBJ2-3,.,TGTGCCAGCAGCATATCTAGCACAGATACGCAGTATTTT,CASSISSTDTQYF
few,TRBV4-1,TRBJ1-6,TRBD1,TGCGCCAGCAGCCAAATGGACAGGGAATTGTCACCCCTCCACTTT,CASSQMDRELSPLHF
.,TRBV5-4,TRBJ2-1,TRBD2,TGTGCCAGCAGCTCTAGCGGGGGGGCCGATGAGCAGTTCTTC,CASSSSGGADEQFF
.,TRBV27,TRBJ2-5,.,TGTGCCAGCAGTTCGGACTATGAAGAGACCCAGTACTTC,CASSSDYEETQYF
.,TRBV7-8,TRBJ2-5,.,TGTGCCACGGGCGGGCAGAAAGAGACCCAGTACTTC,CATGGQKETQYF
.,TRBV7-8,TRBJ2-3,.,TGTGCCAGCAGCTTAGGAGGGAGCCCAGATACGCAGTATTTT,CASSLGGSPDTQYF
few,TRBV9,TRBJ2-5,.,TGTGCCAGCAGCGTAGGGTGGGGCAGTACGGAGACCCAGTACTTC,CASSVGWGSTETQYF
many,TRBV7-9,TRBJ1-4,.,TGTGCCAGCAGCTTAGTGGCTTCAACTAATGAAAAACTGTTTTTT,CASSLVASTNEKLFF
few,TRBV15,TRBJ2-1,.,TGTGCCACCAGCAGACCCCAGGGGGGAGTCCGCTACAATGAGCAGTTCTTC,CATSRPQGGVRYNEQFF
.,TRBV14,TRBJ2-5,.,TGTGCCAGCAGCCATCAAGACAGCAGAGAGACCCAGTACTTC,CASSHQDSRETQYF
.,TRBV4-2,TRBJ1-6,TRBD1,TGTGCCAGCAGCCAAGAGGGACAGGGGGCCCGAAATTCACCCCTCCACTTT,CASSQEGQGARNSPLHF
few,TRBV11-2,TRBJ2-2,TRBD1,TGTGCCAGCAGCTTAGACAGGGGGATGATCACCGGGGAGCTGTTTTTT,CASSLDRGMITGELFF
few,TRBV30,TRBJ1-3,.,TGTGCCTGGAGTCGAGGGATTATTTTCGGAAACACCATATATTTT,CAWSRGIIFGNTIYF
.,TRBV11-1,TRBJ2-2,.,TGTGCCAGCAGCTTATACGGGTCAACCGGGGAGCTGTTTTTT,CASSLYGSTGELFF